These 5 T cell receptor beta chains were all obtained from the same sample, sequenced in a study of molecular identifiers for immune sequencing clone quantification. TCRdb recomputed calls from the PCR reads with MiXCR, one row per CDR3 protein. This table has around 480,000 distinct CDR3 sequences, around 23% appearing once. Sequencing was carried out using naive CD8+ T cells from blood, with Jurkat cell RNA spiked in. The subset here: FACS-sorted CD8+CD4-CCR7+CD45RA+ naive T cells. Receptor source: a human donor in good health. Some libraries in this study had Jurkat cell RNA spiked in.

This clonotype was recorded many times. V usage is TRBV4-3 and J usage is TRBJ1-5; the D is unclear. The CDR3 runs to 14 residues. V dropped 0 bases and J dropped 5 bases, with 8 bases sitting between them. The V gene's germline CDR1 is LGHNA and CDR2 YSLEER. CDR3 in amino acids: CASSQDLLYQPQHF. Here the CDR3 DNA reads TGCGCCAGCAGCCAAGACCTTCTTTATCAGCCCCAGCATTTT.

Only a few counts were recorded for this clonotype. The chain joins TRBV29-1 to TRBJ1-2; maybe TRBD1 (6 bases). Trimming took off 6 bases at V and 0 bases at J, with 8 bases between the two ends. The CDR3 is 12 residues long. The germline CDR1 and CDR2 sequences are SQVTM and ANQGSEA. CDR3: CSVGATNYGYTF. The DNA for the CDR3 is TGCAGCGTGGGGGCGACTAACTATGGCTACACCTTC.

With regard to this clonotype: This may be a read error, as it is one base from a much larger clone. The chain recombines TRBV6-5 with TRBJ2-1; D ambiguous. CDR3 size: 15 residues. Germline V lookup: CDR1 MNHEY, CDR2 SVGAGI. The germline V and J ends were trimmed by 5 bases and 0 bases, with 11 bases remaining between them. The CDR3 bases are TGTGCCAGCAGTCACGGACGGATCTCCTACAATGAGCAGTTCTTC. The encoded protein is CASSHGRISYNEQFF.

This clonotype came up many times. For the CDR3, the DNA is TGTGCCAGCAGCTACCATCCGGCGGAGACCCAGTACTTC. This codes for CASSYHPAETQYF. The V and J genes are TRBV5-4 and TRBJ2-5; unclear D gene. Looked up from germline, CDR1 is SGHNT and CDR2 is YYREEE (reference sequence). Deletions cut 3 bases from V and 5 bases from J, with 11 bases between. This CDR3 region has 13 residues.

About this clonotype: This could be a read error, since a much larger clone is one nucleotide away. The DNA of the CDR3 is TGTGCCAGCAGCGTAGTAGGACAGAACACTGAAGCTTTCTTT. This translates into CASSVVGQNTEAFF. The J gene is TRBJ1-1, the V gene TRBV9; TRBD1 is a possible D gene (5 bases). Germline assignment: CDR1 SGDLS and CDR2 YYNGEE. The V end lost 0 bases, the J end lost 1 base, and 7 bases lay between the germline ends. This CDR3 is built from 14 residues. Looking up the rest from reference TRBV9 and TRBJ1-1 gives the full variable domain: DSGVTQTPKHLITATGQRVTLRCSPRSGDLSVYWYQQSLDQGLQFLIQYYNGEERAKGNILERFSAQQFPDLHSELNLSSLELGDSALYFCASSVVGQNTEAFFGQGTRLTVV.